What follows are 3 T cell receptor beta chains derived from one specimen sequenced in a study of shared clonotypes between healthy human individuals. Sequenced by immunoSEQ multiplex PCR; TCRdb stores in-frame clones only, minus some. The sample has roughly 2,500,000 clones, under 95% seen once; the top ten hold around 0.4%. Sequencing was performed on naive CD4+ T cells from PBMCs. Subset: CD45RA+ positively selected. The receptors come from a man in his late teens or twenties in good health. Some clones in this sample may be carry-over from other donors' samples.

This clone was seen only once. The CDR3 DNA reads TGTGCCAGCAGGGATAAACTAGTCGCGGGCACAGATACGCAGTATTTT. Protein sequence: CASRDKLVAGTDTQYF. The chain couples TRBV28 to TRBJ2-3, with D perhaps matching TRBD2 (5 bases). The CDR3 spans 16 residues. Trimming pared 6 bases from V and 1 base from J, leaving 17 bases between. Per germline, CDR1 MDHEN and CDR2 SYDVKM.

The chain is built from TRBV5-4 and TRBJ1-1; D is perhaps TRBD1 (5 bases). CDR3 length equals 15 residues. V was pared by 4 bases and J by 0 bases, with 13 bases between. Germline V gives CDR1 SGHNT, CDR2 YYREEE (reference sequence). CDR3 sequence (DNA): TGTGCCAGCAGCACCGGGGGGGTAATGAACACTGAAGCTTTCTTT. This translates into CASSTGGVMNTEAFF.

J is TRBJ1-2 and V is TRBV14; D not certain. V lost 1 base and J lost 6, with 12 bases in between. The CDR3 loop spans 14 amino acids. The germline gives CDR1 SGHDN, CDR2 FVKESK. CDR3 DNA sequence: TGTGCCAGCAGCCAAGTATCCGGGGTCGATGGCTACACCTTC. Protein product: CASSQVSGVDGYTF. The full variable domain, its missing parts supplied by reference TRBV14 and TRBJ1-2, is EAGVTQFPSHSVIEKGQTVTLRCDPISGHDNLYWYRRVMGKEIKFLLHFVKESKQDESGMPNNRFLAERTGGTYSTLKVQPAELEDSGVYFCASSQVSGVDGYTFGSGTRLTVV.